Included here is one TCR beta chain sequence, with context. It lacks a known antigen. Per-base quality was not reported, and no clone a single base away is much larger than it. The data belong to a study of T cells after yellow fever vaccination (dated by TCRdb to between 2018 and 2021). Broadly, across the study: Libraries from fractions with low cell numbers were prepared with the SMART-Seq v4 Ultra Low Input RNA kit. To follow T-cell clones before and after both primary and booster YFV17D yellow fever vaccination, bulk TCR alpha and beta repertoires underwent longitudinal sequencing. Two healthy male donors, one aged 18 to 30 and one aged 30 to 40 years, were included in the cohort. Blood samples were taken at several timepoints before and after primary and secondary immunization, and bulk PBMC replicates and cell subsets were isolated. Overall results and qualifications from the work: The study included only a couple of donors, which limits how far the findings can be generalized. Most clones expanded after primary vaccination were re-detected after the booster (around 96% of CD4 and approximately 89% of CD8), suggesting broad memory maintenance. A small share of clonotypes occurred in both CD4 and CD8 compartments, likely arising from convergent recombination. The secondary T-cell response was found to be weaker but faster than the primary response, with a peak reached on day 5 rather than on day 15. Computational filtering was required because FACS-sorted repertoires could contain abundant contaminating clonotypes from the bulk population.

What the treatment or condition label conveys for this sample: live attenuated yellow fever vaccine strain. At each blood-draw timepoint, two biological replicates of bulk PBMCs were collected. A standard Ficoll-Paque protocol was used to isolate PBMCs from peripheral blood. TriZol was used to extract RNA from bulk PBMCs, CD4 and CD8 fractions, and dextramer-positive and dextramer-negative fractions. Trimming removed 0 bases from V and 3 bases from J, leaving 10 bases between the germline ends. For CDR1 and CDR2, the germline V gene (reference sequence) lists DFQATT and SNEGSKA. Including the terminal cysteine and phenylalanine, the CDR3 comprises 14 residues. Of the read, only the CDR3 DNA is kept; its 42 bases are in frame from base 1. TCR cDNA was synthesized by 5'RACE template switching, through which a universal primer site and unique molecular identifiers were introduced. Priming of cDNA synthesis was performed from both the TCR alpha and TCR beta constant segments. Libraries were amplified in two PCR steps, with sample barcodes and sequencing adapters added in the second step. Sequencing of libraries was done on Illumina HiSeq 2500 (2x100 bp) or NovaSeq (2x150 bp). The original pipeline was this. MIGEC was used to demultiplex reads and collapse the reads into UMI consensus sequences, and MiXCR was used for V(D)J alignment. Using edgeR on replicate PBMC samples, clonotypes were called vaccine-responding if FDR was below 0.01 and the log2 fold change was above 5 up to day 15. Bulk clonotypes were assigned CD4 or CD8 identity according to which sequenced CD4 or CD8 repertoire held them at higher abundance. Using fastp trimming at Q25 and MiXCR clonotype assembly, TCRdb reanalyzed the public sequencing data and kept in-frame beta chains. Each entry merges the rows of one CDR3 protein and shows their most common DNA and genes. TCRdb's processing, not the study's, gives the V and J calls here. For this sample there are hundreds of thousands of distinct CDR3 sequences; 10% to 15% appear just once. The ten largest clones take up 15% of the sample.

This sample comprised PBMCs, obtained on the day of the yellow fever booster vaccination. The TCR sequence derives from a man younger than 40 who received the YFV17D yellow fever vaccine. The rearrangement combines TRBV20-1 with TRBJ2-3; confidence is insufficient to name the D gene. The CDR3 amino acid sequence is: CSAREGLTTDTQYF. The bases are TGCAGTGCTAGAGAGGGGTTAACTACAGATACGCAGTATTTT.